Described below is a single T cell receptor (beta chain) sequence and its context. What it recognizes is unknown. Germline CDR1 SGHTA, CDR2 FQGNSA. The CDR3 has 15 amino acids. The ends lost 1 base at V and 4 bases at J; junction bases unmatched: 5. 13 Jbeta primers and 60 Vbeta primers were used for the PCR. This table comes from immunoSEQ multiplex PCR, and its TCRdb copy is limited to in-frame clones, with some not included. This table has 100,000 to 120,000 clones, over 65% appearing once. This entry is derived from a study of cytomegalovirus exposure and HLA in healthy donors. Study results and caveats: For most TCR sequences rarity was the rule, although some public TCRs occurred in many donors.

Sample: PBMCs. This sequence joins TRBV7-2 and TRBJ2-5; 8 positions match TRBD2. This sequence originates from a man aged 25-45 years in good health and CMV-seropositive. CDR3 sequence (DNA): TGTACCAGCAGCTTAGAGGGACTAGGAGGAGAGACCCAGTACTTC. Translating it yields CTSSLEGLGGETQYF. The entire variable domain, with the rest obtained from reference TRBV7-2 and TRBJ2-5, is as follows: GAGVSQSPSNKVTEKGKDVELRCDPISGHTALYWYRQSLGQGLEFLIYFQGNSAPDKSGLPSDRFSAERTGGSVSTLTIQRTQQEDSAVYLCTSSLEGLGGETQYFGPGTRLLVL.